This T cell receptor beta chain was identified during a study of cytomegalovirus exposure and HLA in healthy donors. The CDR3 consists of 15 residues. Regarding the study as a whole: Researchers catalogued approximately 170 TCR beta chains as cytomegalovirus-associated. A missense variant in DCLRE1C was later tied to TCR beta V- and J-gene trimming.

Turning to this clone: No antigen is known for it.

PCR involved 60 Vbeta and 13 Jbeta primers. The method was immunoSEQ multiplex PCR; TCRdb's version includes in-frame clones alone and lacks a portion of them. The table shows about 120,000 clones, with about 68% occurring only once. The sample comprised PBMCs. The chain carries TRBV21-1 and TRBJ1-6. TRBV21-1 is recorded as a pseudogene. The clonotype originates from a man in his forties or fifties in good health and CMV-seropositive. CDR3 nucleotide sequence: TGTGCCAGCAGTAAGAACCAACCCGGTAATTCACCCCTCCACTTT. It yields the protein CASSKNQPGNSPLHF.